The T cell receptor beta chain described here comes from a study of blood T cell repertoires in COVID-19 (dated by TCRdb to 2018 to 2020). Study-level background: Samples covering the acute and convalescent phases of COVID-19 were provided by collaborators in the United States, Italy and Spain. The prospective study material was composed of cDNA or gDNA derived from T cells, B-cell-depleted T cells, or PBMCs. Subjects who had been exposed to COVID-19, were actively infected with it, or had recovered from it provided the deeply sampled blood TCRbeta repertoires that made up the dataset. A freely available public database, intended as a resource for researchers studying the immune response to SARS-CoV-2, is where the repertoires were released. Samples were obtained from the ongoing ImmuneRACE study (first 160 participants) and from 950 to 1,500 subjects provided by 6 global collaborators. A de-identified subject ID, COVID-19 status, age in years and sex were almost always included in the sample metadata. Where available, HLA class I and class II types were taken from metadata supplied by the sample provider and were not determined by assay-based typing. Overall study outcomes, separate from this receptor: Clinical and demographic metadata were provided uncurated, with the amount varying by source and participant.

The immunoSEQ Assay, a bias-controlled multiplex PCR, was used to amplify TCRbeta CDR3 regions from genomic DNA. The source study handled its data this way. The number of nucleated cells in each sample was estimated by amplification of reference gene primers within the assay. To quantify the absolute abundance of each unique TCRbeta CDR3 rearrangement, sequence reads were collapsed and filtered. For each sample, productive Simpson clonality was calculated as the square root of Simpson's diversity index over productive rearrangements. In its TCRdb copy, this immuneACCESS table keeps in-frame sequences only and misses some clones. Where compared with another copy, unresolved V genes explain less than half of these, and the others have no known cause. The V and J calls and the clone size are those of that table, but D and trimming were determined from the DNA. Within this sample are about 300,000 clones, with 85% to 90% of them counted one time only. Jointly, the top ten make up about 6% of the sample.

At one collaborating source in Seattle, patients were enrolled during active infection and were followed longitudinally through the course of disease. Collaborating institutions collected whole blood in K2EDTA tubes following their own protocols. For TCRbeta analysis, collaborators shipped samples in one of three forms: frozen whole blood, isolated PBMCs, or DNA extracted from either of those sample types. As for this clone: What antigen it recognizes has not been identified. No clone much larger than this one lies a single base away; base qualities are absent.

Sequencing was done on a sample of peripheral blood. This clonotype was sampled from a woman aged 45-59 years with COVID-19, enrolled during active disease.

The bases are TGTGCCACCAGTGATCCCGGGACAGGGATTTCCTACAATGAGCAGTTCTTC. This sequence encodes CATSDPGTGISYNEQFF. The chain joins TRBV24-1 to TRBJ2-1, and 9 junction bases match TRBD1. For this chain, trimming is 3 bases at the V end and 1 base at the J end, and the number of junction bases without a gene match is 6. Based on the germline V gene, the CDR1 and CDR2 sequences are KGHDR and SFDVKD. Inclusive of the bounding cysteine and phenylalanine, the CDR3 is 17 residues long. Left in the record is the CDR3 DNA by itself, 51 bases read in frame from the first base.